The present T cell receptor (beta chain) was sequenced within a study of CD8 T cells in ankylosing spondylitis. The study, taken as a whole, reports: About 8 highly homologous variants made up a TCR beta motif that seemed to typify ankylosing spondylitis blood.

With molecular barcodes, quantitative 5'-RACE was used to make the TCR beta libraries. TCRdb itself ran the 5' RACE reads through MiXCR, one entry per CDR3 protein. This sample yields roughly 230,000 distinct CDR3 sequences, of which under 20% are seen a single time; roughly a third belongs to the top ten. This clonotype was detected only a few times. Its specificity is not known. Per germline, CDR1 LGHDT and CDR2 YNNKEL (reference sequence). This CDR3 comprises 14 residues. With 2 bases removed from V and 5 bases from J, the gap between germline ends came to 13 bases. This rearrangement joins TRBV3-1 to TRBJ2-7, with D unresolved. The sequencing input was blood, either unsorted or a sorted T cell fraction (not recorded which). This TCR was recovered from a male donor with ankylosing spondylitis or in good health (not recorded which). The CDR3 DNA sequence: TGTGCCAGCAGCCAAAGGTGGTCGGCGAACGAGCAGTACTTC. Its translation: CASSQRWSANEQYF.